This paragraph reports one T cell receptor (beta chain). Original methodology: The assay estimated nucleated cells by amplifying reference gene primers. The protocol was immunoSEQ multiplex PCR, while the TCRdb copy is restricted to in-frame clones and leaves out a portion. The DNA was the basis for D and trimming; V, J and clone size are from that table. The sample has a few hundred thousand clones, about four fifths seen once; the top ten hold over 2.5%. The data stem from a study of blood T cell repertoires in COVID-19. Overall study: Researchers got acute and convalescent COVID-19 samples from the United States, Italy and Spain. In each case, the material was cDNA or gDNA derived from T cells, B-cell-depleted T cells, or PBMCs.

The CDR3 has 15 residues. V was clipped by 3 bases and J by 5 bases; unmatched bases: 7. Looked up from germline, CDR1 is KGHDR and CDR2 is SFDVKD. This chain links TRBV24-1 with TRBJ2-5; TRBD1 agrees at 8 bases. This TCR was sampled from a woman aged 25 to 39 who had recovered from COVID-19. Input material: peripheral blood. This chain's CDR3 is CATSDAGQAVETQYF. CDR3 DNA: TGTGCCACCAGTGATGCGGGACAGGCAGTGGAGACCCAGTACTTC.